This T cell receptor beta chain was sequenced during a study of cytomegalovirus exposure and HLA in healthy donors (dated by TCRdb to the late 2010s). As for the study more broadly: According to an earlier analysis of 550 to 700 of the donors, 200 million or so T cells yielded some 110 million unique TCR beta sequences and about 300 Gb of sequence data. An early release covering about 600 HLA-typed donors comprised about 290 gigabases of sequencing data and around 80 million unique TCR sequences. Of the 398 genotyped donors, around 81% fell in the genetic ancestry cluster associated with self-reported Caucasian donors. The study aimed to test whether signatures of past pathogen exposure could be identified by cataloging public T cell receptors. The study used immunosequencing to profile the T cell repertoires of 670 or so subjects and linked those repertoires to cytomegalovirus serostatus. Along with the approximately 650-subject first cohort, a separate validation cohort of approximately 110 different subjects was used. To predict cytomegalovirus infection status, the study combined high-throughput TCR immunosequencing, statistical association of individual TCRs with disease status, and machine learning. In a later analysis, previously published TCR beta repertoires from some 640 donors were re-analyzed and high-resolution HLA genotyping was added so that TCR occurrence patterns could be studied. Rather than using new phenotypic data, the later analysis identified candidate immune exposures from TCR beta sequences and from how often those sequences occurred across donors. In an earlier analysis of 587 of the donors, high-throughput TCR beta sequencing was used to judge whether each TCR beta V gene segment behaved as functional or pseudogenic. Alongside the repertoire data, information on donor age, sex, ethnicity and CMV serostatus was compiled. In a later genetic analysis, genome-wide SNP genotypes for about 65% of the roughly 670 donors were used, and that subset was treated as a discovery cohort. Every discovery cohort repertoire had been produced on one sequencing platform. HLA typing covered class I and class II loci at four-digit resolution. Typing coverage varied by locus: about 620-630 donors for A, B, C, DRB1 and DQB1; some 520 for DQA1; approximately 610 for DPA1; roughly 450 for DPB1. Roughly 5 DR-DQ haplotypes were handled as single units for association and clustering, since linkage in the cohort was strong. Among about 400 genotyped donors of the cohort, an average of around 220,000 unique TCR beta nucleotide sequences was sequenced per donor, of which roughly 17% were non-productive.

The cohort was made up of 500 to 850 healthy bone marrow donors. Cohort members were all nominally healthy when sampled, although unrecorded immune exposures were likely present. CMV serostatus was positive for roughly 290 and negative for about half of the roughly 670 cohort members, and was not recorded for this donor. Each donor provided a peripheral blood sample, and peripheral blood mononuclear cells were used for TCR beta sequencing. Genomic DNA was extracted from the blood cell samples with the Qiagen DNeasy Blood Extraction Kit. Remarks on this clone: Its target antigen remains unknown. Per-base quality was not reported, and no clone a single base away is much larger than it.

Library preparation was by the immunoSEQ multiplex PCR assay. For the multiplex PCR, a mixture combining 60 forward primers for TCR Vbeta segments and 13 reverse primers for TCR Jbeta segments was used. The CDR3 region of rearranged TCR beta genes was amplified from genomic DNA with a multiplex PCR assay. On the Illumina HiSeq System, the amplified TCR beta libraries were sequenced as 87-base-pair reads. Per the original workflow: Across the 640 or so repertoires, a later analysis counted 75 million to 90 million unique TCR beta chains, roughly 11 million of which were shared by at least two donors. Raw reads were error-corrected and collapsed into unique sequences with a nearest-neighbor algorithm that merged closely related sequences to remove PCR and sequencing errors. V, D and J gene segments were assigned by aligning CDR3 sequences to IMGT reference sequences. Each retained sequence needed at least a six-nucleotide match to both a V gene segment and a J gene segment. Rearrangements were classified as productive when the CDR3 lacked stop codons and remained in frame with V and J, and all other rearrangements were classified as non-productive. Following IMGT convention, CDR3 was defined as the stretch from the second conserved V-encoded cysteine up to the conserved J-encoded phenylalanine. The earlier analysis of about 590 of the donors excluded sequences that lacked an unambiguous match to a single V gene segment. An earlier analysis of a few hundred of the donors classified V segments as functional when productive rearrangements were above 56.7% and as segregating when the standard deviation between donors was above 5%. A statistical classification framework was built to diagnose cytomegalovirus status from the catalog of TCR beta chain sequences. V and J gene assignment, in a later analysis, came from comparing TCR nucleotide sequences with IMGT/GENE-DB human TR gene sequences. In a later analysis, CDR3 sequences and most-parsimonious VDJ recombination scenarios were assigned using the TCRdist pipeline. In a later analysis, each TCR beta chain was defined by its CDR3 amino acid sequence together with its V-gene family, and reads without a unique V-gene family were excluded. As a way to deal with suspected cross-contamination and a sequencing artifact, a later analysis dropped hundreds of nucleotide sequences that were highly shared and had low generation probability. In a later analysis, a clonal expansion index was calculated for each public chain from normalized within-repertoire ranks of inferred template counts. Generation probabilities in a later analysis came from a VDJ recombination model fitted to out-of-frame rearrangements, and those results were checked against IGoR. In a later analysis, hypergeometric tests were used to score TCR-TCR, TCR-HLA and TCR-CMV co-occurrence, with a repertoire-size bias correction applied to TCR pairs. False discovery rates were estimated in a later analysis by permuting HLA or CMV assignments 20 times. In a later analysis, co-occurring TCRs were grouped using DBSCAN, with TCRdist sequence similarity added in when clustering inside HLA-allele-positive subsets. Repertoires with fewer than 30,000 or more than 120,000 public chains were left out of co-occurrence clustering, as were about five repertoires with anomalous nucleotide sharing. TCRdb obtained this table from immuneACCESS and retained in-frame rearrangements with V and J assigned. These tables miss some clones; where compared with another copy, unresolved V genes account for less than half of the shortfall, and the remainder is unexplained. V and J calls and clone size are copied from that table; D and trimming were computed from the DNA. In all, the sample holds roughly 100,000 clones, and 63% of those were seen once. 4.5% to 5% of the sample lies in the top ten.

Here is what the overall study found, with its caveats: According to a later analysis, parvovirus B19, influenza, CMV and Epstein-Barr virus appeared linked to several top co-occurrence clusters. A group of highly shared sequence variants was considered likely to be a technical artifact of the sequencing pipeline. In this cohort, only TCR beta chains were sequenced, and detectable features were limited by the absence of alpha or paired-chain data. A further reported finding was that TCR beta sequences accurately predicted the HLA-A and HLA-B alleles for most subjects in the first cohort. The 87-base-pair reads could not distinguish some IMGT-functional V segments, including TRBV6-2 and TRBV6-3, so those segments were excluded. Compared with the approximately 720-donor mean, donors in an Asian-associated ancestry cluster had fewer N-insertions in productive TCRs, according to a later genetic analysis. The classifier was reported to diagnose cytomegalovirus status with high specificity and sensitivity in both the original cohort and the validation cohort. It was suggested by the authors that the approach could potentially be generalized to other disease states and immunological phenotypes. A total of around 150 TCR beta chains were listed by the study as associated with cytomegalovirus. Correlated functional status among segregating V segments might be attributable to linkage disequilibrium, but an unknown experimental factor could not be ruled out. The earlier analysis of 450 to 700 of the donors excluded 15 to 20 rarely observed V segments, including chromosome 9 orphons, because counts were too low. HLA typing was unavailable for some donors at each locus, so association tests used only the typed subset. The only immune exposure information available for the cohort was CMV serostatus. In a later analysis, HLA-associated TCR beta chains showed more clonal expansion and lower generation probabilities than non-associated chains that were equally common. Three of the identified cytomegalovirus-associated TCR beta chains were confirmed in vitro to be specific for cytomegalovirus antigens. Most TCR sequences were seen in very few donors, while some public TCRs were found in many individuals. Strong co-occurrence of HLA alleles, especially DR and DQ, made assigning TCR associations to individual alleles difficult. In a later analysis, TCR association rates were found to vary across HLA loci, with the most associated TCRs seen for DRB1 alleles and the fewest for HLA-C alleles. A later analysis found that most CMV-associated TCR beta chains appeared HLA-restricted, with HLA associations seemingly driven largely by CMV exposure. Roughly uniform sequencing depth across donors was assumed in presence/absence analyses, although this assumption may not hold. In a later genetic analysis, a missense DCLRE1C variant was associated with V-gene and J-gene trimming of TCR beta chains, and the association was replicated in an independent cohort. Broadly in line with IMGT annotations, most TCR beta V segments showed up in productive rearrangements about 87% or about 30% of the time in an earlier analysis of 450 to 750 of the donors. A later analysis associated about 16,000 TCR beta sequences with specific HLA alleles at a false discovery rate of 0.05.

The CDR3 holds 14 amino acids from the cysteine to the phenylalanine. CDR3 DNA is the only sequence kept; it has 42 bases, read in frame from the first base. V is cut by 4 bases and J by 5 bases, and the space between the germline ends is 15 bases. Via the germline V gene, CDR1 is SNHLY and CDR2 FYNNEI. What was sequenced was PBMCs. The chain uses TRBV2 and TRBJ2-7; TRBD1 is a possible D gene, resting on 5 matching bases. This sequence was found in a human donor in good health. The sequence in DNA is TGTGCCAGCAGTGTGGGTAGGCAGGGCCACGAGCAGTACTTC. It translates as CASSVGRQGHEQYF.